This T cell receptor beta chain was identified during a study of identical twins. Study results and caveats: In zero-insertion analyses, partial confounding could arise from invariant MAIT and iNKT cells.

This clonotype showed up many times. Its antigen is as yet unknown. Healthy Caucasians were all of the donors. CDR1 SGHTA and CDR2 FQGNSA come from the germline V gene. J was trimmed by 6 bases and V by 3 bases; bases with no gene match: 4. This CDR3 spans 15 amino acids. After template switching added a universal primer site, the resulting cDNA carried unique molecular identifiers. TCRdb recomputed calls from the 5' RACE reads with MiXCR, one row per CDR3 protein. Seen here are 450,000 to 650,000 distinct CDR3 sequences, around a tenth observed once, and the top ten hold roughly 3.2%. These same records also appear under a second study, on yellow fever vaccine responses in identical twins.

Source material: PBMCs. The receptor's source is a woman aged 18-30 years in good health. This chain links TRBV7-2 with TRBJ2-1, with TRBD2 identical over 11 bases. DNA of the CDR3: TGTGCCAGCAGCTTTGGGACTAGCGGAGTCAATGAGCAGTTCTTC. Its translation: CASSFGTSGVNEQFF. Complete variable domain (other parts from reference TRBV7-2 and TRBJ2-1): GAGVSQSPSNKVTEKGKDVELRCDPISGHTALYWYRQSLGQGLEFLIYFQGNSAPDKSGLPSDRFSAERTGGSVSTLTIQRTQQEDSAVYLCASSFGTSGVNEQFFGPGTRLTVL.